The sample holds one count of the clone carrying this T cell receptor beta chain. Some clones are missing from TCRdb's copy, which holds only in-frame ones; the method was immunoSEQ multiplex PCR. The sample lists some 150,000 clones, 90% occurring once. The data derive from a study of T cell responses to AZD1222 COVID-19 vaccine. The ends lost 1 base at V and 5 bases at J; junction bases unmatched: 1. The CDR3 length is 13 residues. Sequencing was performed on peripheral blood, taken on day 0 of AZD1222 vaccination. The source is an adult in good health. The V and J genes are TRBV12-3 or TRBV12-4 and TRBJ2-5; 7 bases are shared with TRBD2. The CDR3 DNA reads TGTGCCAGCAGTTTAGGGACTAGGGAGACCCAGTACTTC. Residues: CASSLGTRETQYF.